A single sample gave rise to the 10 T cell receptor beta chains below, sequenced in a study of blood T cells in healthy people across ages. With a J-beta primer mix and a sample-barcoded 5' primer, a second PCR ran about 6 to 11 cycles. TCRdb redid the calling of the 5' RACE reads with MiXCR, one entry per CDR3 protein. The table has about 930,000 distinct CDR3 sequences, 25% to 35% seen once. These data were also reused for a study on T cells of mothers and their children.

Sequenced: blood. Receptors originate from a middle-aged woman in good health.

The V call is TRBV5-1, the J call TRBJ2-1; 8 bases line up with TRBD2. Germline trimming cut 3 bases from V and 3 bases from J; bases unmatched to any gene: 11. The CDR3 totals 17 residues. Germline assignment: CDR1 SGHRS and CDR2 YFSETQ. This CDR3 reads CASSSEEVAGGYNEQFF. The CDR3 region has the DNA TGCGCCAGCAGCTCCGAGGAAGTGGCGGGGGGCTACAATGAGCAGTTCTTC.

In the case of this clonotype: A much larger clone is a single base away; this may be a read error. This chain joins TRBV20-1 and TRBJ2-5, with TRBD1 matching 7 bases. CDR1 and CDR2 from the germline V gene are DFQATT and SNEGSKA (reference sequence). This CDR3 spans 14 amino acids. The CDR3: CSARRDSPQEAQYF. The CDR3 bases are TGCAGTGCTAGACGGGACAGCCCTCAAGAGGCCCAGTACTTC.

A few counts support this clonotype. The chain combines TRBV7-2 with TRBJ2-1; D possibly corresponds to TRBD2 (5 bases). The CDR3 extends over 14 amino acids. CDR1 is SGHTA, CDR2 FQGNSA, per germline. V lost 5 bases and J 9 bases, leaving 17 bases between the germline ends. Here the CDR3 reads CASSPRRASGEQFF. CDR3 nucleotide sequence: TGTGCCAGCAGCCCCCGCCGGGCCAGCGGTGAGCAGTTCTTC.

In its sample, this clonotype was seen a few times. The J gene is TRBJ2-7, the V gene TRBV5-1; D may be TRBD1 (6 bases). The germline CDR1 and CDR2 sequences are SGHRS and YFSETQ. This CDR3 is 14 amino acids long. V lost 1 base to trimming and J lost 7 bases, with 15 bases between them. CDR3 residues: CASSLMSGAWEQYF. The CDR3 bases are TGCGCCAGCAGCTTGATGTCAGGGGCTTGGGAGCAGTACTTC.

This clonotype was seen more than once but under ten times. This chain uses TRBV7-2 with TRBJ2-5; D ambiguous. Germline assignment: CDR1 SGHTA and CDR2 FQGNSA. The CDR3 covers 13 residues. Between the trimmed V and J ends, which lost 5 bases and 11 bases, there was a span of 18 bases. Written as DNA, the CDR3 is TGTGCCAGCAGCAATCCGGTGCTAGAGGAGCAGTACTTC. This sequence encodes CASSNPVLEEQYF.

The DNA of the CDR3 is TGTGCCAGCAGTTACTCGCTACCGCCTCCTGGGGAGGGACCTACCTACGAGCAGTACTTC. Translated: CASSYSLPPPGEGPTYEQYF. V usage is TRBV6-5 and J usage is TRBJ2-7; 7 bases match TRBD2. Trimming took 0 bases from V and 2 from J; bases not matched to a gene: 19. CDR3 size: 20 residues. In germline, CDR1 is MNHEY, CDR2 SVGAGI.

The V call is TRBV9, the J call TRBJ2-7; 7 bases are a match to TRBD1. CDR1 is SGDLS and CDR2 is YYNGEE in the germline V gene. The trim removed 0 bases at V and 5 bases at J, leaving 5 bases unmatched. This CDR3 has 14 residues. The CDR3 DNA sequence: TGTGCCAGCAGCGTAGGAGGGGGCACGGACGAGCAGTACTTC. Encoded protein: CASSVGGGTDEQYF.

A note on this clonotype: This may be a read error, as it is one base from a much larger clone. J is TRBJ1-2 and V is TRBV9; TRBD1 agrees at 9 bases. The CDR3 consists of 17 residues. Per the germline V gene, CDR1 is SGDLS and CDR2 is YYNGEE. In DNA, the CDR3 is TGTGCCAGCGGGCAGGGACAGGGCTTAGTAGTTAACTATGGCCACACCTTC. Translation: CASGQGQGLVVNYGHTF. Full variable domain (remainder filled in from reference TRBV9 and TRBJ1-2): DSGVTQTPKHLITATGQRVTLRCSPRSGDLSVYWYQQSLDQGLQFLIQYYNGEERAKGNILERFSAQQFPDLHSELNLSSLELGDSALYFCASGQGQGLVVNYGHTFGSGTRLTVV.

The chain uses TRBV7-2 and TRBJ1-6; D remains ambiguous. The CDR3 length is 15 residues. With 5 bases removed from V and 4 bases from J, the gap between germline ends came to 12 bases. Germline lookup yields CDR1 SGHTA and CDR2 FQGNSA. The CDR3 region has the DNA TGTGCCAGCAGCCCAGCGACAAGTTATAATTCACCCCTCCACTTT. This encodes CASSPATSYNSPLHF.

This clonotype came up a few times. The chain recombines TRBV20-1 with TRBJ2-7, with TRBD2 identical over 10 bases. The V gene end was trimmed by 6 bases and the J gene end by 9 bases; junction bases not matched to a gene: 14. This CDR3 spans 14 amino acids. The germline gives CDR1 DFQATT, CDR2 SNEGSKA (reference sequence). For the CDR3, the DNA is TGCAGTGCCTCCTCCAGACTAGCGGGTTCAGCGCAGTACTTC. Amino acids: CSASSRLAGSAQYF.